A single sample gave rise to the 10 T cell receptor beta chains below, sequenced in a study of response to subunit inactivated influenza vaccine. TCRdb redid the calling of the RT-PCR reads with MiXCR, one entry per CDR3 protein. Of under 500,000 distinct CDR3 sequences listed, 9.5% to 13% are singletons. The sequences come from PBMCs from blood, collected around seven weeks after vaccination. The receptors here all came from a man aged 50 to 60 who received an inactivated influenza vaccine.

The chain recombines TRBV5-6 with TRBJ2-1, with D unresolved. Trimming cost V 4 bases and J 5 bases, with 7 bases left between them. This CDR3 is 12 amino acids long. Looked up from germline, CDR1 is SGHDT and CDR2 is YYEEEE. DNA of the CDR3: TGTGCCAGCAGCATCCAGGACAATGAGCAGTTCTTC. Encoded protein: CASSIQDNEQFF.

This clonotype has ten or more counts. The chain combines TRBV10-3 with TRBJ2-7; D possibly matches TRBD1 or TRBD2 (6 bases each). The V and J ends lost 4 bases and 3 bases respectively, with 13 bases between them. The CDR3 loop spans 14 amino acids. CDR1 ENHRY and CDR2 SYGVKD come from the germline V gene. In DNA, the CDR3 is TGTGCCATCAGTGGGACGGGGGCTAGCTACGAGCAGTACTTC. Translated: CAISGTGASYEQYF.

This chain links TRBV10-3 with TRBJ2-7; D remains ambiguous. The V end was cut by 7 bases, the J end by 5 bases, with 15 bases between. This CDR3 contains 13 residues. From germline, CDR1 is ENHRY and CDR2 SYGVKD. CDR3 sequence (DNA): TGTGCCATCATGCGGACGCTTCGGGACGAGCAGTACTTC. This sequence encodes CAIMRTLRDEQYF.

This clonotype has a handful of counts. This sequence joins TRBV9 and TRBJ2-1; D is possibly TRBD1 or TRBD2 (7 bases each). Germline CDR1 reads SGDLS; CDR2 reads YYNGEE. The CDR3 totals 18 residues. The V end lost 1 base, the J end lost 2 bases, and 19 bases lay between the germline ends. Here the CDR3 reads CASSVLGGGDRPYNEQFF. CDR3 bases: TGTGCCAGCAGCGTATTGGGTGGGGGGGACAGACCCTACAATGAGCAGTTCTTC.

This chain joins TRBV2 and TRBJ2-7, with D uncertain. CDR3 length: 15 amino acids. V lost 0 bases to trimming and J lost 4 bases, with 13 bases between them. Germline V lookup: CDR1 SNHLY, CDR2 FYNNEI. The CDR3 DNA reads as TGTGCCAGCAGTGAAGCGTGGCGGCTTCGGTACGAGCAGTACTTC. This gives the protein CASSEAWRLRYEQYF.

This clonotype was counted a few times. This chain joins TRBV24-1 and TRBJ2-1; tentatively, D is TRBD1 or TRBD2 (5 bases each). The germline V and J ends were trimmed by 3 bases and 2 bases, with 10 bases remaining between them. The CDR3 extends over 15 amino acids. Germline V gives CDR1 KGHDR, CDR2 SFDVKD. The CDR3 loop reads CATSDGTPTYNEQFF. The CDR3 nucleotides are TGTGCCACCAGTGATGGGACCCCGACCTACAATGAGCAGTTCTTC.

The chain links TRBV11-2 to TRBJ2-7; 8 nucleotides align to TRBD1. The CDR3 has 18 amino acids. The germline gives CDR1 SGHAT, CDR2 FQNNGV. After removal of 4 bases from V and 2 bases from J, the junction contained 16 bases not matched to a gene. In DNA, the CDR3 is TGTGCCAGCAGCTCCCACCTTCACCCGGGACAGGCCCCCTACGAGCAGTACTTC. It encodes CASSSHLHPGQAPYEQYF.

This clonotype was seen a few times. At one end, the junction sequence differs from germline, possibly due to a read error. The rearrangement joins TRBV6-2 or TRBV6-3 to TRBJ2-7, with TRBD2 matching 11 bases. CDR1 MNHEY and CDR2 SVGEGT come from the germline V gene. The CDR3 sequence is 20 residues long. CDR3 region: CASSFPIRLAGHVGSSEQYF. CDR3 DNA sequence: TGTGCCAGCAGTTTCCCCATCCGACTAGCGGGACATGTCGGTTCCTCCGAGCAGTACTTC.

As DNA, the CDR3 is TGTGCCAGCAGCTTGCGGGCGGCTGGCTACACCTTC. This encodes CASSLRAAGYTF. This chain connects TRBV5-6 to TRBJ1-2; the D is unclear. The length of the CDR3 is 12 residues. Germline CDR1 SGHDT, CDR2 YYEEEE. With 1 base removed from V and 7 bases from J, the gap between germline ends came to 8 bases.

This clonotype appeared many times. V usage is TRBV12-3 or TRBV12-4 and J usage is TRBJ2-5; no firm D call. There are 13 residues in the CDR3. V lost 3 bases and J lost 3, with 8 bases in between. CDR3 amino acids: CASSFAGKETQYF. Here the CDR3 DNA reads TGTGCCAGCAGTTTCGCCGGAAAAGAGACCCAGTACTTC.